Given below is one T cell receptor gamma chain in context. Its binding antigen is unknown. Per-base quality was not reported, and no clone a single base away is much larger than it. This sample was taken from a study of Vδ1+ human thymocytes listed by TCRdb under 2018. Turning to the overall study: As a data resource, the study described the mRNA-level TRG and TRD CDR3 repertoires found in highly purified Vdelta1+ thymocytes taken from young children. Validation of the multiplex-based CDR3 amplicon strategy against 5'RACE-based CDR3 amplicon generation methods had been performed previously.

General conclusions and limits of the study: Donors did not cluster by age or sex, so the analyses were not stratified by age or sex. Many TRG clonotypes were shared between donors (up to roughly 7x10^3), whereas TRD repertoires were essentially private (max 116 shared). Around 20% of thymic TRD sequences were found to be Vdelta2 (and few were Vdelta3) despite high sort purity, in contrast to peripheral blood Vdelta1+ controls. In contrast to oligoclonal peripheral blood repertoires, thymic TRG and TRD repertoires appeared to be highly polyclonal with Gaussian CDR3 length distributions. The use of highly purified populations and single-cell validation was advised by the authors, since misinterpretation of bulk repertoire data could be caused by unexpected Vdelta2 sequences.

RNA was isolated using the RNeasy mini kit, and reverse transcription was performed with Superscript III. To generate the CDR3 amplicons, a multiplex PCR was run using pooled V-gene forward primers together with a constant-region reverse primer that carried Illumina adaptor overhangs. Amplicons were gel-purified, then indexed with Nextera index primers over about 8 extra PCR cycles and purified with AMPure XP beads. Sequencing of libraries was performed on an Illumina MiSeq using paired-end 250 bp reads, dual indexing and a roughly 21% PhiX spike-in. Concerning the study's data processing: FastQC was used to quality check the reads, while ea-utils fastq-join merged the TRG read pairs. IMGT/HighV-QUEST was used to annotate sequences, retaining only productive sequences with an unambiguous V-gene assignment, and each clonotype was defined by an identical CDR3 sequence. VDJtools 1.1.1, tcR 2.2.3, Treemap and vegan Shannon diversity in R 3.4.4 were used for downstream analysis. TCRdb reprocessed the public reads with the caller CATT; rows with the same DNA were merged afterwards. The V and J calls, along with clone size, are taken from TCRdb and not from the paper's own processing. Counted in this sample were about 36,000 gamma-chain clones; 20% to 25% of them appeared once. In total, the top ten clones hold about 2% of the sample.

Thymic samples were depleted of alphabeta T cells, then CD3+ TCRVdelta1+ TCRVdelta2- thymocytes were FACS-sorted. The purity of the sorted Vdelta1+ thymocytes fell between roughly 98% and 99.6%. The thymic specimens were obtained from several paediatric patients who were undergoing corrective cardiac surgery and ranged in age from about 5 days to 16 months. Thymic tissue was dispersed, and mononuclear cells were isolated on a Histopaque-1077 density gradient. The staining antibodies were anti-TCRVdelta1 clone TS8.2, anti-TCRVdelta2 clone B6, anti-CD3 clone HIT3a and anti-TCRalphabeta clone IP26. From the germline V gene, CDR1 is VENAVY and CDR2 is YDSYNSRV. From its cysteine to its phenylalanine, the CDR3 spans 15 amino acids. This entry keeps only the CDR3 DNA: 45 bases, framed from base 1. From V the trimming removes 2 bases and from J it removes 4 bases, while the gene matches leave 11 bases of the junction unaccounted for.

Material for sequencing was Vdelta1+ gamma-delta thymocytes from the thymus. The intended sense of this specimen's cell subset or site label: FACS-sorted CD3+ TCRalphabeta- TCRVdelta1+ TCRVdelta2- thymocytes. The chain is encoded by TRGV8 joined to TRGJ1 or TRGJ2. This clonotype originated in a girl in the first two years of life who had congenital heart surgery. At the DNA level, the sequence is TGTGCCACCTGGGATATAGGGGAGCTGTATTATAAGAAACTCTTT. Its coded protein is CATWDIGELYYKKLF.